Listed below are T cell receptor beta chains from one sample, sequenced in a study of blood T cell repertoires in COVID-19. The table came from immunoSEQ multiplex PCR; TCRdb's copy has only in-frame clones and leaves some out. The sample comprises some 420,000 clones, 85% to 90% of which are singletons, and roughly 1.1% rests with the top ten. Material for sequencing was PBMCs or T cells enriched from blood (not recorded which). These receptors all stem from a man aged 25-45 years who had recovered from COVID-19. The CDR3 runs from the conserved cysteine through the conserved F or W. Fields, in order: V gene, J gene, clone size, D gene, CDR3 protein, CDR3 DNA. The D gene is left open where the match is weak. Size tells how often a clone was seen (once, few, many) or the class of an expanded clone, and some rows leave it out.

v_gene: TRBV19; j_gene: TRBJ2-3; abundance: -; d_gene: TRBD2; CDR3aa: CASSPWVSGPTDTQYF; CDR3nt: TGTGCCAGTAGCCCTTGGGTTAGCGGGCCCACAGATACGCAGTATTTT
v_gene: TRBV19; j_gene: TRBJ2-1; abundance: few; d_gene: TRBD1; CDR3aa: CASPSDRAVCYNEQFF; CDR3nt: TGTGCCAGTCCATCTGACAGGGCAGTTTGCTACAATGAGCAGTTCTTC
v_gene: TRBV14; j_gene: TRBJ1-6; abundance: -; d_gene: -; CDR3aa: CASSPGGSSYNSPLHF; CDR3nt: TGTGCCAGCAGCCCCGGAGGGAGCTCCTATAATTCACCCCTCCACTTT
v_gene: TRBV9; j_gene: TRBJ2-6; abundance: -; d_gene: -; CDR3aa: CASSVPGANVLTF; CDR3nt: TGTGCCAGCAGCGTACCAGGGGCCAACGTCCTGACTTTC
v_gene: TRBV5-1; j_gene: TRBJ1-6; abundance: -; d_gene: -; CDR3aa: CASSWTVSNSPLHF; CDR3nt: TGCGCCAGCAGCTGGACAGTCTCCAATTCACCCCTCCACTTT
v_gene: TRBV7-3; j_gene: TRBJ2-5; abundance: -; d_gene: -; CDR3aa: CASSLGTPGETQYF; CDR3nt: TGTGCCAGCAGCCTAGGGACTCCCGGAGAGACCCAGTACTTC
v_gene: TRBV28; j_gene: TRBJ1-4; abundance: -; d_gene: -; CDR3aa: CATNSRGDNEKLFF; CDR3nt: TGTGCCACCAATTCCAGGGGAGATAATGAAAAACTGTTTTTT
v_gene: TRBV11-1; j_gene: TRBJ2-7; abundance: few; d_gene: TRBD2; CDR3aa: CASSFSPLADYEQYF; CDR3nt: TGTGCCAGCAGCTTTTCCCCACTAGCGGACTACGAGCAGTACTTC
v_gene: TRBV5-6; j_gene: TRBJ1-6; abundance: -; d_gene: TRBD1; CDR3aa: CASSLDRGFYNSPLHF; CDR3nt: TGTGCCAGCAGCTTGGACAGGGGGTTCTATAATTCACCCCTCCACTTT
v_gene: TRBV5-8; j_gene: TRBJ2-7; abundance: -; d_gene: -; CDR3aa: CASSTAYEQYF; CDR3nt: TGTGCCAGCAGCACAGCCTACGAGCAGTACTTC
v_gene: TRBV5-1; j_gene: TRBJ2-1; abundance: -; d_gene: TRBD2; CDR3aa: CASSPSGTSGDNEQFF; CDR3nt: TGCGCCAGCAGCCCCTCCGGGACTAGCGGGGACAATGAGCAGTTCTTC
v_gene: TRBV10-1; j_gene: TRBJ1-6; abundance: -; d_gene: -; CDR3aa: CASSGTANSPLHF; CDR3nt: TGCGCCAGCAGTGGGACAGCAAATTCACCCCTCCACTTT
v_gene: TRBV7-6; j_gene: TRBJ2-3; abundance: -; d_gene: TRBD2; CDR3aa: CASRPSSSGSFTDTQYF; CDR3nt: TGTGCCAGCAGACCCTCCTCCAGCGGGAGTTTCACAGATACGCAGTATTTT
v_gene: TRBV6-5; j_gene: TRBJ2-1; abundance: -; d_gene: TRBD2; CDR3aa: CASSSTSGYNEQFF; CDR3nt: TGTGCCAGCAGTTCGACTAGCGGATACAATGAGCAGTTCTTC
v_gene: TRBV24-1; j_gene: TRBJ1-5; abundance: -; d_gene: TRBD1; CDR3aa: CATSDGQGQPQHF; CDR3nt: TGTGCCACCAGTGATGGACAGGGACAGCCCCAGCATTTT
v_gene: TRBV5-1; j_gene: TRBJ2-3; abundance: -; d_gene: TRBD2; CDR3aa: CASSLGTSGSTDTQYF; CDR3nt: TGCGCCAGCAGCCTCGGGACTAGCGGAAGCACAGATACGCAGTATTTT
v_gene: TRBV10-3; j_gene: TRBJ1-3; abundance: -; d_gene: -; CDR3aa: CAISDTGGTGNTIYF; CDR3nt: TGTGCCATCAGTGACACGGGGGGGACCGGAAACACCATATATTTT
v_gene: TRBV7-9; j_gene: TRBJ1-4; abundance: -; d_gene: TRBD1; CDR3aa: CASSDREGTNEKLFF; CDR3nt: TGTGCCAGCAGTGACAGGGAAGGAACGAATGAAAAACTGTTTTTT
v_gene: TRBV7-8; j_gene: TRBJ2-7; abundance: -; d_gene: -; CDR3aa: CASSLDLSYEQYF; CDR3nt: TGTGCCAGCAGCTTAGACCTTAGCTACGAGCAGTACTTC
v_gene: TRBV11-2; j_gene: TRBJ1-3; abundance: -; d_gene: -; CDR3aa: CASSSHSGNTIYF; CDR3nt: TGTGCCAGCAGCTCCCATTCTGGAAACACCATATATTTT
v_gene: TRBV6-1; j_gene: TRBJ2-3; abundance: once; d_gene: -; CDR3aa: CASSEMSLVTTDTQYF; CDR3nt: TGTGCCAGCAGTGAGATGAGCCTGGTAACCACAGATACGCAGTATTTT
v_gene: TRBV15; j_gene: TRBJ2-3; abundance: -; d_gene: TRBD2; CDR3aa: CATSRGASGRSDTQYF; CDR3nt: TGTGCCACCAGCAGAGGTGCTAGCGGGAGATCAGATACGCAGTATTTT
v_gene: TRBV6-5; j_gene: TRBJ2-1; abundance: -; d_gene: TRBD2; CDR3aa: CASMGLAGGNEQFF; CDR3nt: TGTGCCAGCATGGGTCTAGCGGGAGGGAATGAGCAGTTCTTC
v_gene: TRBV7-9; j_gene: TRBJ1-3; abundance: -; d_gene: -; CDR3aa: CASSTREASGNTIYF; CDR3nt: TGTGCCAGCAGCACGCGGGAAGCCTCTGGAAACACCATATATTTT
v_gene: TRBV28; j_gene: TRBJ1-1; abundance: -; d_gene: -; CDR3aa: CASSPVGGRTEAFF; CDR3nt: TGTGCCAGCAGTCCCGTGGGGGGAAGGACTGAAGCTTTCTTT
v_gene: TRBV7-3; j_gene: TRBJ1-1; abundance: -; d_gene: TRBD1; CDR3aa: CASSSQGANTEAFF; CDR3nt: TGTGCCAGCAGCTCACAGGGGGCCAACACTGAAGCTTTCTTT
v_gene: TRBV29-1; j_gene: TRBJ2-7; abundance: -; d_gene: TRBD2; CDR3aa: CSGPLAGGPWKQYF; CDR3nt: TGCAGCGGACCCCTAGCGGGAGGGCCGTGGAAGCAGTACTTC
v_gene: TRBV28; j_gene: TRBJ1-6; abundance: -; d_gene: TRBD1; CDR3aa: CASSPNTGGGSPLHF; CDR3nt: TGTGCCAGCAGCCCCAACACAGGGGGCGGGTCACCCCTCCACTTT
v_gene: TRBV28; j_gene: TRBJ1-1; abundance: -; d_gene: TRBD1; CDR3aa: CASGEHLPGQMTEAFF; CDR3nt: TGTGCCAGCGGGGAGCACCTGCCGGGACAGATGACTGAAGCTTTCTTT
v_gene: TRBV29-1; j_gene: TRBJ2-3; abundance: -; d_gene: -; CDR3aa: CSVEEGFRGTDTQYF; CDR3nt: TGCAGCGTTGAAGAGGGATTCCGGGGGACCGATACGCAGTATTTT
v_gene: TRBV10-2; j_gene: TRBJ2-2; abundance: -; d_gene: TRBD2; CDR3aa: CASSKGLAGELFF; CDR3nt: TGCGCCAGCAGTAAAGGACTAGCCGGGGAGCTGTTTTTT
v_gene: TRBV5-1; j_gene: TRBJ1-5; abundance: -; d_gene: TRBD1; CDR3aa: CASREGTGSQPQHF; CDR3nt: TGCGCCAGCAGGGAGGGGACAGGGAGTCAGCCCCAGCATTTT
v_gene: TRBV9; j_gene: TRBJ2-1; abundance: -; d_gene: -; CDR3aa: CASSVTGSSYNEQFF; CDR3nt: TGTGCCAGCAGCGTAACGGGGAGCTCCTACAATGAGCAGTTCTTC
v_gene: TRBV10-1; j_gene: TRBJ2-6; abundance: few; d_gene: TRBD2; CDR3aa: CARRAGAGANVLTF; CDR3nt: TGCGCCAGACGAGCGGGAGCTGGGGCCAACGTCCTGACTTTC
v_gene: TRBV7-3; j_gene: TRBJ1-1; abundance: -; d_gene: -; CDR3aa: CASSLRRGTEAFF; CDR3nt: TGTGCCAGCAGCTTACGGAGAGGAACTGAAGCTTTCTTT
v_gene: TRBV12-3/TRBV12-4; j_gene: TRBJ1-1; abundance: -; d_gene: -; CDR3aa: CASSGVTEAFF; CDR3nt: TGTGCCAGCAGCGGGGTAACTGAAGCTTTCTTT
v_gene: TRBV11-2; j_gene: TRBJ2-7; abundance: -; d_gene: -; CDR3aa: CASSLGLGGLEQYF; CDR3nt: TGTGCCAGCAGCTTAGGCCTTGGTGGGCTCGAGCAGTACTTC
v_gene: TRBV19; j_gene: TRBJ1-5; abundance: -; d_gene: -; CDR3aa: CASSTSDRFNQPQHF; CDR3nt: TGTGCCAGTTCTACCTCGGACAGATTCAATCAGCCCCAGCATTTT
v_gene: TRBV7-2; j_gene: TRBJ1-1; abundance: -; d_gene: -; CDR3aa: CASSLQGLDTEAFF; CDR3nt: TGTGCCAGCAGCTTACAGGGACTCGACACTGAAGCTTTCTTT
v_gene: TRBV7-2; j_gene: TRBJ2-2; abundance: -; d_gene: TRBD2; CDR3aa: CASSLLAGVGNTGELFF; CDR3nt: TGTGCCAGCAGCTTACTAGCGGGAGTAGGGAACACCGGGGAGCTGTTTTTT
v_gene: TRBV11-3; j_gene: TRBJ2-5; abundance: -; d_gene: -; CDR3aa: CASKGQTQETQYF; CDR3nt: TGTGCCAGCAAGGGGCAGACCCAAGAGACCCAGTACTTC
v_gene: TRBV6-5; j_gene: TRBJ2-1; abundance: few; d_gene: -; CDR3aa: CASSYSIGASYNEQFF; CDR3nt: TGTGCCAGCAGTTACTCGATAGGAGCCTCTTACAATGAGCAGTTCTTC
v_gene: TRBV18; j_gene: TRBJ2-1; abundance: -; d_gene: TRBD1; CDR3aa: CASSRLTGVEQFF; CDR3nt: TGTGCCAGCTCTCGTCTCACAGGGGTTGAGCAGTTCTTC